A single sample is the source of the 11 T cell receptor beta chains below, sequenced in a study of shared clonotypes between healthy human individuals. TCRdb's table, derived via immunoSEQ multiplex PCR, lists solely in-frame clones and lacks some. This table holds around 990,000 clones, around three quarters found once. Sequencing input: memory CD4+ T cells from PBMCs. Described subset: CD45RA-negative fraction. Receptor source: a young man in good health. Some clones in this sample may be carry-over from other donors' samples.

This clone appeared once. CDR3 sequence (DNA): TGTGCCTGGGCTTATTTGGGGGGAACCTACGAGCAGTACTTC. It yields the protein CAWAYLGGTYEQYF. The chain has TRBV30 and TRBJ2-7; tentative D call: TRBD2 (6 bases). Trimming took off 5 bases at V and 2 bases at J, with 16 bases between the two ends. The CDR3 sequence is 14 residues long. Per germline, CDR1 GTSNPN and CDR2 SVGIG (reference sequence).

The V and J genes are TRBV7-3 and TRBJ2-1; D is unclear. Germline-derived CDR1 and CDR2 are SGHTA and FQGTGA. Trimming shortened V by 5 bases and J by 0 bases, and 17 bases separated the two germline ends. The CDR3 has 17 amino acids. DNA of the CDR3: TGTGCCAGCAGCCAACGAGGACCGGAGTTCTCCTACAATGAGCAGTTCTTC. It encodes CASSQRGPEFSYNEQFF.

The chain is built from TRBV2 and TRBJ2-7; 7 bases agree with TRBD1. V lost 8 bases, J lost 3 bases, and 7 bases stayed unmatched. This CDR3 comprises 13 residues. The V gene's germline CDR1 is SNHLY and CDR2 FYNNEI. The CDR3 DNA reads TGTGCCAGCGGACAGGACAGACACTACGAGCAGTACTTC. This sequence encodes CASGQDRHYEQYF.

The rearrangement links TRBV5-4 to TRBJ2-7; D not certain. Per germline, CDR1 SGHNT and CDR2 YYREEE (reference sequence). Trimming removed 1 base from V and 3 bases from J, with 14 bases in between. This CDR3 has 15 residues. The CDR3 spells CASSLKQSTFYEQYF. The CDR3, as DNA: TGTGCCAGCAGCTTGAAACAGTCTACCTTCTACGAGCAGTACTTC.

The chain uses TRBV9 and TRBJ2-1; perhaps TRBD1 as D (5 bases). Between the trimmed V and J ends, which lost 4 bases and 13 bases, there was a span of 12 bases. Germline CDR1 SGDLS, CDR2 YYNGEE. The CDR3 runs to 11 residues. Here the CDR3 reads CASSLGDHQFF. The CDR3 nucleotides are TGTGCCAGCAGCTTAGGGGATCACCAGTTCTTC. Complete variable domain (other parts from reference TRBV9 and TRBJ2-1): DSGVTQTPKHLITATGQRVTLRCSPRSGDLSVYWYQQSLDQGLQFLIQYYNGEERAKGNILERFSAQQFPDLHSELNLSSLELGDSALYFCASSLGDHQFFGPGTRLTVL.

This rearrangement joins TRBV19 to TRBJ2-2; a weak D match, TRBD1 (5 bases). Germline values: CDR1 LNHDA, CDR2 SQIVND (reference sequence). Trimming took 6 bases from V and 1 from J, leaving 9 bases between them. This CDR3 is 14 amino acids long. CDR3 DNA: TGTGCCAGTAGAGCCCAGGGGAACACCGGGGAGCTGTTTTTT. Translation: CASRAQGNTGELFF.

The V and J genes are TRBV27 and TRBJ2-5; TRBD2 matches 14 bases. Germline V gene data show CDR1 as MNHEY and CDR2 as SMNVEV (reference sequence). The length of the CDR3 is 16 residues. The J segment lost 5 bases and the V segment lost 5 bases, leaving 7 bases of the junction unmatched. In DNA form, the CDR3 reads TGTGCCAGCAGTCTAGGACTAGCGGGAGGCGAGGAGACCCAGTACTTC. The encoded protein is CASSLGLAGGEETQYF.

The chain employs TRBV28 and TRBJ1-4; unclear D gene. This CDR3 has 15 residues. V was shortened by 3 bases and J by 2 bases, with 10 bases between the two germline ends. Germline CDR1 reads MDHEN; CDR2 reads SYDVKM. CDR3 protein: CASSFILGTNEKLFF. The CDR3 DNA follows: TGTGCCAGCAGTTTCATTCTTGGCACTAATGAAAAACTGTTTTTT.

This chain connects TRBV13 to TRBJ1-2, with D perhaps TRBD1 (5 bases). Per germline, CDR1 PRHDT and CDR2 FYEKMQ (reference sequence). V was clipped by 6 bases and J by 6 bases, with 14 bases between them. The CDR3 covers 13 residues. The CDR3 protein is CASRDTRDDGYTF. The CDR3 nucleotides are TGTGCCAGCAGGGACACCCGGGACGATGGCTACACCTTC.

The chain has TRBV5-6 and TRBJ2-1, with D possibly being TRBD1 or TRBD2 (5 bases each). V lost 2 bases and J lost 3, with 15 bases in between. CDR1 and CDR2 from the germline V gene are SGHDT and YYEEEE. The CDR3 extends over 16 amino acids. The CDR3 spells CASSFHLGEIYNEQFF. CDR3 sequence (DNA): TGTGCCAGCAGCTTCCATCTAGGGGAGATCTACAATGAGCAGTTCTTC.

V and J are TRBV6-1 and TRBJ2-6; D gene uncertain. Germline CDR1 is MNHNS and CDR2 is SASEGT. V lost 7 bases, J lost 0 bases, and 7 bases lay in between. The CDR3 has 14 residues. The CDR3 DNA reads as TGTGCCAGCAAGCCGTACTCTGGGGCCAACGTCCTGACTTTC. Protein: CASKPYSGANVLTF.